The rows below give T cell receptor beta chains drawn from one sample of a study of blood T cell repertoires in COVID-19. Clones were read by immunoSEQ multiplex PCR, and TCRdb kept only the in-frame ones, dropping some. The table has about 99,000 clones, 70% to 90% seen once; the top ten hold 10% to 15%. Sequencing input: peripheral blood. The receptors stem from a woman aged 55-69 years in a cohort sampled during active or convalescent COVID-19. Both conserved end residues are part of each CDR3. The D gene is left open where the match is weak. Only some rows state a clone size, as once, few, many or a class for expanded clones.

>TRBD1|NA|TRBJ2-7|TRBV11-2
CASSTIEGTGAFYEQYF
TGTGCCAGCAGCACCATAGAGGGGACAGGGGCCTTCTACGAGCAGTACTTC
>NA|NA|TRBJ2-7|TRBV5-1
CASSLGPPGYEQYF
TGCGCCAGCAGCTTGGGACCCCCAGGCTACGAGCAGTACTTC
>NA|NA|TRBJ1-4|TRBV19
CASSEGLANEKLFF
TGTGCCAGTAGTGAGGGTTTGGCTAATGAAAAACTGTTTTTT
>NA|NA|TRBJ2-5|TRBV5-6
CASSLIRETQYF
TGTGCCAGCAGCTTGATTAGAGAGACCCAGTACTTC
>NA|few|TRBJ2-3|TRBV9
CASSVASSTSTDTQYF
TGTGCCAGCAGCGTTGCTAGCAGTACTAGCACAGATACGCAGTATTTT
>TRBD1|NA|TRBJ2-1|TRBV7-3
CASSSGQGNEQFF
TGTGCCAGCAGTTCTGGACAGGGCAATGAGCAGTTCTTC
>NA|NA|TRBJ2-1|TRBV14
CASSTRGARYNEQFF
TGTGCCAGCAGCACCCGGGGGGCGCGGTACAATGAGCAGTTCTTC
>TRBD2|once|TRBJ2-5|TRBV6-5
CASGLAGIRGETQYF
TGTGCCAGCGGACTAGCGGGGATCCGAGGGGAGACCCAGTACTTC
>NA|NA|TRBJ2-7|TRBV27
CASSSRDTTYEQYF
TGTGCCAGCAGTTCCCGAGACACAACCTACGAGCAGTACTTC
>TRBD1|NA|TRBJ1-6|TRBV6-5
CASSYETGDRSPLHF
TGTGCCAGCAGTTATGAGACAGGGGATCGTTCACCCCTCCACTTT
>TRBD1|once|TRBJ2-4|TRBV10-1
CASSAQPGTGRENIQYF
TGCGCCAGCAGTGCACAACCCGGGACAGGGAGAGAAAACATTCAGTACTTC
>NA|NA|TRBJ1-6|TRBV5-6
CASSLGRRGYSPLHF
TGTGCCAGCAGCTTGGGAAGGCGAGGGTATTCACCCCTCCACTTT
>TRBD1|NA|TRBJ1-1|TRBV6-5
CASRTDRGGEAFF
TGTGCCAGCAGGACCGACAGGGGCGGTGAAGCTTTCTTT
>TRBD1|NA|TRBJ2-1|TRBV30
CAWTPGQGPNEQFF
TGTGCCTGGACCCCGGGACAGGGGCCCAATGAGCAGTTCTTC
>TRBD1|once|TRBJ1-3|TRBV18
CASSPQGANGNTIYF
TGTGCCAGCTCACCACAGGGGGCAAATGGAAACACCATATATTTT
>NA|once|TRBJ2-2|TRBV7-3
CASSLTAGAIMTGELFF
TGTGCCAGCAGCTTAACCGCAGGGGCAATCATGACCGGGGAGCTGTTTTTT
>TRBD1|NA|TRBJ1-2|TRBV29-1
CSVSGTGNGYTF
TGCAGCGTTTCCGGGACAGGGAATGGCTACACCTTC
>TRBD2|NA|TRBJ2-3|TRBV5-1
CASSRQPGLAPDTQYF
TGCGCCAGCAGTCGGCAGCCGGGACTAGCACCAGATACGCAGTATTTT
>NA|NA|TRBJ2-5|TRBV7-6
CASGRGQETQYF
TGTGCCAGCGGAAGAGGGCAAGAGACCCAGTACTTC
>NA|NA|TRBJ2-7|TRBV3-1/TRBV3-2
CASSQVTNYEQYF
TGTGCCAGCAGCCAAGTGACTAACTACGAGCAGTACTTC
>NA|NA|TRBJ2-1|TRBV6-5
CASSAVGPPLGEQFF
TGTGCCAGCAGCGCCGTGGGCCCCCCGTTGGGTGAGCAGTTCTTC
>NA|NA|TRBJ2-7|TRBV19
CASSIRRESSYEQYF
TGTGCCAGTAGTATACGACGGGAGAGCTCCTACGAGCAGTACTTC
>NA|NA|TRBJ1-2|TRBV20-1
CSASDVYGYTF
TGCAGTGCTAGTGACGTCTATGGCTACACCTTC
>TRBD1|NA|TRBJ1-2|TRBV28
CASSLSYPRTGENGYTF
TGTGCCAGCAGCCTATCATACCCTAGGACAGGGGAGAACGGCTACACCTTC
>NA|once|TRBJ2-7|TRBV5-6
CASSWGTGASYEQYF
TGTGCCAGCAGCTGGGGTACAGGCGCGTCCTACGAGCAGTACTTC
>NA|once|TRBJ1-1|TRBV11-2
CASSLGQGFTEAFF
TGTGCCAGCAGCTTAGGCCAGGGATTCACTGAAGCTTTCTTT
>NA|NA|TRBJ1-2|TRBV3-1/TRBV3-2
CASSQGIRVTTF
TGTGCCAGCAGCCAAGGAATAAGAGTTACCACCTTC
>TRBD1|few|TRBJ1-1|TRBV6-5
CASSLSDRGTEAFF
TGTGCCAGCAGTTTGTCGGACAGGGGGACTGAAGCTTTCTTT
>NA|NA|TRBJ2-7|TRBV6-5
CACRTEGYEQYF
TGTGCCTGCCGGACTGAGGGCTACGAGCAGTACTTC
>NA|NA|TRBJ2-5|TRBV5-4
CASSGGAGEETQYF
TGTGCCAGCAGCGGGGGGGCGGGGGAGGAGACCCAGTACTTC
>NA|NA|TRBJ1-2|TRBV9
CASSVGQLSPGGNYGYTF
TGTGCCAGCAGCGTAGGCCAACTAAGTCCGGGGGGTAACTATGGCTACACCTTC
>NA|NA|TRBJ1-2|TRBV5-1
CASSQDSGYTF
TGCGCCAGCAGCCAGGACAGTGGCTACACCTTC
>NA|NA|TRBJ1-2|TRBV19
CASIRRAGANYGYTF
TGTGCCAGTATTAGAAGGGCAGGGGCCAACTATGGCTACACCTTC
>NA|NA|TRBJ2-7|TRBV11-2
CASSVLGTFPYEQYF
TGTGCCAGCAGCGTGCTGGGCACCTTCCCCTACGAGCAGTACTTC
>TRBD2|once|TRBJ2-7|TRBV7-2
CASSLGLAGSYEQYF
TGTGCCAGCAGCTTGGGCCTAGCGGGATCCTACGAGCAGTACTTC
>TRBD2|NA|TRBJ2-1|TRBV4-2
CASSHKATSGGFNEQFF
TGTGCCAGCAGCCATAAAGCGACTAGCGGGGGATTCAATGAGCAGTTCTTC
>TRBD1|NA|TRBJ2-7|TRBV10-2
CASSQDRTYEQYF
TGCGCCAGCAGCCAGGACAGGACCTACGAGCAGTACTTC
>NA|NA|TRBJ2-3|TRBV7-9
CASSRGSSTDTQYF
TGTGCCAGCAGCCGCGGGTCTAGCACAGATACGCAGTATTTT
>NA|once|TRBJ1-6|TRBV19
CASSVRGRSFSYNSPLHF
TGTGCCAGTAGTGTCCGGGGTCGATCCTTCTCCTATAATTCACCCCTCCACTTT
>NA|NA|TRBJ1-1|TRBV9
CASGRPPNTEAFF
TGTGCCAGCGGCAGGCCGCCGAACACTGAAGCTTTCTTT
>TRBD2|NA|TRBJ2-1|TRBV24-1
CATSDTSGRAYDEQFF
TGTGCCACCAGTGACACCAGCGGGAGGGCCTATGATGAGCAGTTCTTC
>TRBD2|NA|TRBJ2-1|TRBV23-1
CASSPAGGYNEQFF
TGCGCCAGCAGTCCCGCGGGGGGTTACAATGAGCAGTTCTTC
>NA|NA|TRBJ1-2|TRBV7-8
CASSPREGLYGYTF
TGTGCCAGCAGCCCCCGGGAGGGGCTCTATGGCTACACCTTC
>TRBD1|NA|TRBJ2-7|TRBV24-1
CATSEAGTGSYEQYF
TGTGCCACCAGTGAGGCCGGGACAGGCTCCTACGAGCAGTACTTC
>TRBD1|NA|TRBJ2-7|TRBV5-1
CASSLDGTGGYEQYF
TGCGCCAGCAGCTTGGACGGGACAGGGGGCTACGAGCAGTACTTC
>NA|NA|TRBJ2-2|TRBV6-4
CASSGRGTGELFF
TGTGCCAGCAGCGGCCGGGGTACCGGGGAGCTGTTTTTT
>NA|NA|TRBJ2-1|TRBV6-1
CASSEFGSGNEQFF
TGTGCCAGCAGTGAATTCGGTAGCGGCAATGAGCAGTTCTTC
>TRBD1|few|TRBJ1-2|TRBV18
CASSADRLQGLGNTF
TGTGCCAGCTCAGCGGACAGGCTTCAAGGTTTGGGGAACACCTTC
>NA|NA|TRBJ1-1|TRBV11-1
CASSLAGERVNTEAFF
TGTGCCAGCAGCTTAGCTGGGGAGAGAGTGAACACTGAAGCTTTCTTT
>TRBD1|NA|TRBJ2-7|TRBV3-1/TRBV3-2
CASSQGTGTGGVEQYF
TGTGCCAGCAGCCAAGGAACCGGGACAGGGGGCGTCGAGCAGTACTTC
>NA|NA|TRBJ1-1|TRBV4-2
CASSPGGGPTEAFF
TGTGCCAGCAGCCCCGGGGGGGGTCCCACTGAAGCTTTCTTT
>TRBD1|NA|TRBJ2-4|TRBV15
CATSRDLGQLNIQYF
TGTGCCACCAGCAGAGATCTGGGACAGCTAAACATTCAGTACTTC
>NA|NA|TRBJ2-2|TRBV7-6
CASTPLRGRENTGELFF
TGTGCCAGCACTCCCCTCCGTGGGCGGGAGAACACCGGGGAGCTGTTTTTT
>TRBD2|few|TRBJ2-5|TRBV9
CASSVGGVWRGAPETQYF
TGTGCCAGCAGCGTAGGTGGGGTATGGCGGGGGGCCCCAGAGACCCAGTACTTC
>TRBD1|NA|TRBJ1-5|TRBV28
CASSLQGEESAQHF
TGTGCCAGCAGTTTACAGGGGGAGGAATCAGCCCAGCATTTT